This TCR beta chain is drawn from a study of blood T cell repertoires in COVID-19. Some clones are missing from TCRdb's copy, which holds only in-frame ones; the method was immunoSEQ multiplex PCR. The repertoire consists of roughly 200,000 clones, with roughly 79% occurring once and the leading ten covering approximately 11%. It was during active infection that Seattle patients were enrolled and then longitudinally followed. In germline, CDR1 is SEHNR, CDR2 FQNEAQ (reference sequence). V lost 6 bases and J lost 8; bases outside the gene matches: 8. The CDR3 spans 14 residues. The V call is TRBV7-9, the J call TRBJ1-3, with 9 bases identical to TRBD1. Sequencing used peripheral blood. This receptor was taken from a woman aged 40-49 years with COVID-19, enrolled during active disease. CDR3 amino acids: CASRPRGQGYTIYF. The CDR3, as DNA: TGTGCCAGCAGACCAAGGGGACAGGGCTACACCATATATTTT.